These 19 T cell receptor beta chains were sequenced from one sample in a study of cytotoxic CD8 clonotypes in ibrutinib-treated CLL. Some clones are missing from TCRdb's copy, which holds only in-frame ones; the method was immunoSEQ multiplex PCR. Of about 160,000 clones in the sample, about 88% were seen once. Sample: PBMCs, taken at disease progression, from a patient treated with ibrutinib. These receptors were taken from a human donor with chronic lymphocytic leukemia.

The CDR3 sequence: CASSPGTERAKNIQYF. CDR3 sequence (DNA): TGTGCCAGCAGTCCTGGGACGGAGCGGGCCAAAAACATTCAGTACTTC. This chain links TRBV27 with TRBJ2-4; perhaps D is TRBD1 or TRBD2 (5 bases each). The germline CDR1 and CDR2 sequences are MNHEY and SMNVEV (reference sequence). The CDR3 is 16 amino acids. Trimming pared 5 bases from V and 1 base from J, leaving 15 bases between.

V gene TRBV5-1 combines with J gene TRBJ2-7; no clear D gene. Germline V gives CDR1 SGHRS, CDR2 YFSETQ. The V end was cut by 0 bases, the J end by 4 bases, with 8 bases between. The CDR3 is 13 residues long. This CDR3 is CASSLDQLYEQYF. CDR3 bases: TGCGCCAGCAGCTTGGACCAGTTGTACGAGCAGTACTTC.

The chain links TRBV16 to TRBJ1-1; no definite D call. In germline, CDR1 is KGHSY, CDR2 FQNENV. Trimming took off 0 bases at V and 1 base at J, with 15 bases between the two ends. The CDR3 covers 17 residues. The CDR3 loop is CASSQSTRINQNTEAFF. The CDR3 DNA sequence: TGTGCCAGCAGCCAATCGACCAGAATAAACCAGAACACTGAAGCTTTCTTT. Full variable domain (missing parts from reference TRBV16 and TRBJ1-1): GEEVAQTPKHLVRGEGQKAKLYCAPIKGHSYVFWYQQVLKNEFKFLISFQNENVFDETGMPKERFSAKCLPNSPCSLEIQATKLEDSAVYFCASSQSTRINQNTEAFFGQGTRLTVV.

This clone has only one observation. The genes are TRBV6-6 and TRBJ2-5; no clear D. Trimming cost V 2 bases and J 5 bases, with 9 bases left between them. The CDR3 covers 13 residues. CDR1 MNHNY and CDR2 SVGAGI come from the germline V gene (reference sequence). The CDR3 is CASSYGGWETQYF. The CDR3 region has the DNA TGTGCCAGCAGTTACGGTGGGTGGGAGACCCAGTACTTC.

This clone was recorded only once. The chain links TRBV2 to TRBJ2-7; no reliable D call. Trimming left V 6 bases short and J 2 bases short, with 8 bases between. From germline, CDR1 is SNHLY and CDR2 FYNNEI. The CDR3 sequence is 12 residues long. This CDR3 is CASRARTYEQYF. CDR3 nucleotides: TGTGCCAGCAGGGCGCGGACCTACGAGCAGTACTTC.

The chain uses TRBV7-2 and TRBJ2-3; a possible D gene is TRBD1 (6 bases). Germline-derived CDR1 and CDR2 are SGHTA and FQGNSA. The V gene lost 4 bases and the J gene lost 4 bases, with 15 bases spanning the gap. The CDR3 has 15 residues. This CDR3 is CASSSTGSPADTQYF. The CDR3 DNA follows: TGTGCCAGCAGCTCCACAGGGAGTCCCGCAGATACGCAGTATTTT.

The chain carries TRBV12-5 and TRBJ1-1, with 7 bases lining up with TRBD1. J lost 7 bases, V lost 5 bases, and 10 bases had no gene match. The CDR3 contains 14 residues. Germline values: CDR1 LGHNT, CDR2 FRNRAP. The CDR3 reads CASGPDRDHSEAFF. The CDR3 nucleotides read TGTGCTAGTGGTCCCGACAGGGATCATAGTGAAGCTTTCTTT.

The chain employs TRBV19 and TRBJ1-5, with 8 bases matching TRBD1. The V segment lost 7 bases and the J segment 2 bases; nucleotides outside the gene matches: 7. This CDR3 comprises 15 residues. The germline V gene encodes CDR1 LNHDA and CDR2 SQIVND (reference sequence). The CDR3 sequence is CASTLRGQGNQPQHF. In nucleotides, the CDR3 is TGTGCCAGTACCCTCAGGGGACAGGGCAATCAGCCCCAGCATTTT.

This sequence joins TRBV28 and TRBJ2-4; TRBD2 might be the D (6 bases). The CDR3 contains 13 residues. Per the germline V gene, CDR1 is MDHEN and CDR2 is SYDVKM. The ends were cut back, 9 bases at V and 1 base at J, with 10 bases in the middle. Here the CDR3 DNA reads TGTGCCAGTGGAGGGTTTGCCAAAAACATTCAGTACTTC. Its protein is CASGGFAKNIQYF.

The genes are TRBV27 and TRBJ1-5; no definite D call. Trimming removed 8 bases at V and 0 bases at J, with 11 bases between. CDR3 size: 14 residues. Germline CDR1 MNHEY, CDR2 SMNVEV (reference sequence). Here the CDR3 DNA reads TGTGCCAGCGGTCCCGAATATAGCAATCAGCCCCAGCATTTT. Its translation is CASGPEYSNQPQHF.

The rearrangement uses TRBV27 and TRBJ2-7, with D hard to call. The CDR3 consists of 17 residues. Trimming pared 8 bases from V and 3 bases from J, leaving 26 bases between. The germline gives CDR1 MNHEY, CDR2 SMNVEV (reference sequence). The chain's CDR3 is CASGKVPVRGRYYEQYF. CDR3 DNA sequence: TGTGCCAGCGGAAAAGTGCCGGTACGTGGAAGGTACTACGAGCAGTACTTC.

The rearrangement uses TRBV29-1 and TRBJ2-5, with D unresolved. Trimming took 1 base from V and 5 from J, leaving 8 bases between them. Germline CDR1 SQVTM, CDR2 ANQGSEA. The CDR3 loop spans 12 amino acids. CDR3 in DNA: TGCAGCGTTGAAGGGGTAGGGGAGACCCAGTACTTC. This gives the protein CSVEGVGETQYF.

The V and J genes are TRBV7-6 and TRBJ2-3, with TRBD1 matching over 7 bases. The CDR3 has 15 amino acids. The germline gives CDR1 SGHVS, CDR2 FNYEAQ. V dropped 5 bases and J dropped 1; count of bases not matched to a gene: 6. CDR3 residues: CASSPTGKRTDTQYF. CDR3 in DNA: TGTGCCAGCAGCCCGACAGGGAAGCGCACAGATACGCAGTATTTT.

This clone was detected only once. This chain links TRBV29-1 with TRBJ2-7; 7 bases align to TRBD1. Germline CDR1 SQVTM, CDR2 ANQGSEA. The junction had 6 bases not matched to a gene; V was cut back by 7 bases and J by 3 bases. The CDR3 runs to 12 residues. Here the CDR3 reads CSAQDRVYEQYF. The CDR3 coding sequence is TGCAGCGCACAAGACAGGGTCTACGAGCAGTACTTC.

Comment on this clone: Relative to the germline gene, one junction end is altered; a read error may explain this. The J gene is TRBJ2-7, the V gene TRBV30; 10 bases agree with TRBD1. CDR1 is GTSNPN and CDR2 is SVGIG in the germline V gene (reference sequence). The CDR3 length is 13 residues. The CDR3 DNA reads as TGTGCCGGGAGGGACAGGGGTCTTCGGGAGCAGTACTTC. This gives the protein CAGRDRGLREQYF.

The chain joins TRBV12-1 to TRBJ2-1. TRBV12-1 is a documented pseudogene. The CDR3 extends over 14 amino acids. The CDR3 DNA follows: TGTGCCAGCATCGATGGGGTAGAGTACAATGAGCAGTTCTTC. Amino acids: CASIDGVEYNEQFF.

The chain has TRBV5-6 and TRBJ2-7; perhaps TRBD1 as D (7 bases). Trimming removed 7 bases at V and 5 bases at J, with 13 bases between. In germline, CDR1 is SGHDT, CDR2 YYEEEE. The CDR3 contains 12 residues. The CDR3 DNA follows: TGTGCCAGCTCGCAGGGGGGACACGAGCAGTACTTC. Its translation is CASSQGGHEQYF.

This clone has only a few counts. The V call is TRBV18, the J call TRBJ2-7; 7 bases align to TRBD2. The CDR3 is 14 amino acids. J gave up 5 bases and V 4 bases, and 8 bases lay outside the gene matches. The germline CDR1 and CDR2 sequences are KGHSH and LQKENI. The CDR3 DNA reads as TGTGCCAGCTCACTAAGCGGGAACGATAACGAGCAGTACTTC. Translation: CASSLSGNDNEQYF.

The chain recombines TRBV5-1 with TRBJ1-3, with D maybe TRBD1 (6 bases). The germline V gene has CDR1 SGHRS and CDR2 YFSETQ. Trimming pared 0 bases from V and 0 bases from J, leaving 10 bases between. There are 16 residues in the CDR3. The CDR3 loop is CASSLGQGYSGNTIYF. DNA for the CDR3: TGCGCCAGCAGCTTGGGGCAGGGGTACTCTGGAAACACCATATATTTT.